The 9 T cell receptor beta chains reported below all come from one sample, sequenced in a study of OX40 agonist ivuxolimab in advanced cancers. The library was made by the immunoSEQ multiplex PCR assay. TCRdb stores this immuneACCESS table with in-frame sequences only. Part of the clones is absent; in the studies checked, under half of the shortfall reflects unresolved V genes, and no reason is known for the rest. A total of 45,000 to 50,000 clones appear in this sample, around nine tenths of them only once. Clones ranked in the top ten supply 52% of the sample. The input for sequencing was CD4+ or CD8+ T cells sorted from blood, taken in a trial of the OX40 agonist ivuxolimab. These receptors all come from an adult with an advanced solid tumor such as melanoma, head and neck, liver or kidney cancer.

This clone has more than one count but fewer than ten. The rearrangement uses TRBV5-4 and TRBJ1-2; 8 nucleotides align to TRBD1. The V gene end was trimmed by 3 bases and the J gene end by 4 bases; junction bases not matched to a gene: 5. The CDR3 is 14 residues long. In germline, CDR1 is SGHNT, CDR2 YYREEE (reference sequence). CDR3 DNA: TGTGCCAGCAGCTCTGGACAGGGCAGCTATGGCTACACCTTC. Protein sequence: CASSSGQGSYGYTF.

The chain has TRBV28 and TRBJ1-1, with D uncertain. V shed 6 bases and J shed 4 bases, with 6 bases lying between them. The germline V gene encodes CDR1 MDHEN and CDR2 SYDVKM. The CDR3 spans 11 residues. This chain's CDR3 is CASRRGTEAFF. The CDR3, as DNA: TGTGCCAGCAGACGGGGCACTGAAGCTTTCTTT.

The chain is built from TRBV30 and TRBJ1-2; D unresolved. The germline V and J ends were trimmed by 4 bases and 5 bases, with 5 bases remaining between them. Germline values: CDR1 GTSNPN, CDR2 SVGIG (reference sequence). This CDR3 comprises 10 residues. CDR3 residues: CAWKGYGYTF. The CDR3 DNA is TGTGCCTGGAAAGGGTATGGCTACACCTTC.

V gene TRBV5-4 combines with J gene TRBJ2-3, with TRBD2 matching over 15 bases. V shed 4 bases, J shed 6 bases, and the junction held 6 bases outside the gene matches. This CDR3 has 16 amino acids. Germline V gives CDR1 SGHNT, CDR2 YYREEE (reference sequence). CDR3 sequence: CASSSGLAGGEDTQYF. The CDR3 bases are TGTGCCAGCAGCAGCGGACTAGCGGGAGGGGAGGATACGCAGTATTTT.

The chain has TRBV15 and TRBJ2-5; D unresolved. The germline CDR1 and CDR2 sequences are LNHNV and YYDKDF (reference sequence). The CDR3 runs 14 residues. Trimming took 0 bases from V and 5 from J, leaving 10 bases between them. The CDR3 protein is CATSRDPGYETQYF. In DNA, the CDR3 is TGTGCCACCAGCAGAGATCCCGGTTACGAGACCCAGTACTTC.

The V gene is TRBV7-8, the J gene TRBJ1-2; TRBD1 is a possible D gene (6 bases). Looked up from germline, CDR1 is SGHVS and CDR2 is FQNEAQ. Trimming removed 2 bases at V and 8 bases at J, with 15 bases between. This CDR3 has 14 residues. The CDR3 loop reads CASSLKKGGEGYTF. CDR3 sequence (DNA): TGTGCCAGCAGCTTAAAAAAGGGGGGCGAAGGCTACACCTTC. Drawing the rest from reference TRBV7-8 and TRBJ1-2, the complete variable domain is GAGVSQSPRYKVAKRGQDVALRCDPISGHVSLFWYQQALGQGPEFLTYFQNEAQLDKSGLPSDRFFAERPEGSVSTLKIQRTQQEDSAVYLCASSLKKGGEGYTFGSGTRLTVV.

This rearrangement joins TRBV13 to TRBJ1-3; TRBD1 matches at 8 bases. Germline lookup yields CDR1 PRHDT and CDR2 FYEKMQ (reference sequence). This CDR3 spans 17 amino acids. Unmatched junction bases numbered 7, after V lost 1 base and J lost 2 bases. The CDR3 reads CASSLAGDRSAGNTIYF. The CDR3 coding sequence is TGTGCCAGCAGCTTAGCCGGGGACAGGAGTGCTGGAAACACCATATATTTT.

CDR3 bases: TGTGCCAGTAGTATAGGGGGACAGGGGGCAAACCCTCCTAACTATGGCTACACCTTC. The encoded protein is CASSIGGQGANPPNYGYTF. This chain uses TRBV19 with TRBJ1-2, with 12 bases matching TRBD1. The germline V gene encodes CDR1 LNHDA and CDR2 SQIVND (reference sequence). With 1 base clipped from V and 0 bases from J, the junction kept 9 bases outside the gene matches. The CDR3 is 19 residues long.

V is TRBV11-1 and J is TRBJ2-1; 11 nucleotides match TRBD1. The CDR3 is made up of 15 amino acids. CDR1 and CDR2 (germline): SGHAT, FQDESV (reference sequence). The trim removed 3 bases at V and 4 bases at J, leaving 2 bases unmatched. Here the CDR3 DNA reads TGTGCCAGCAGCTTGGGACAGGGGGGGTACAATGAGCAGTTCTTC. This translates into CASSLGQGGYNEQFF.